This TCR beta chain appears in the sequencing data of a study of breast tumors, draining lymph nodes, adjacent tissues. Study-wide results and caveats: Data fit most tumor T cells coming from lymph node, expanding in tumor. Tumors had less TCR diversity than lymph nodes, more than nontumor tissue. Tumor and nontumor repertoires were significantly more similar in luminal-like than in basal-like breast cancer. That most tumor T cells come from lymph nodes remained unproven.

MiXCR was run by TCRdb on the multiplex PCR reads, yielding one entry per CDR3 protein. Of some 25,000 distinct CDR3 sequences detected, roughly 21% appear once; the ten largest clones hold roughly 13%. This clonotype has ten or more counts. Its antigen is unidentified. This clonotype was obtained from a female donor with breast cancer. Some clones in this sample may be carry-over from other donors' samples. The specimen sequenced was breast tumor tissue.

Here the CDR3 reads CASSRPGLADTDTQYF. The CDR3 DNA is TGTGCCAGCAGCCGTCCAGGACTAGCGGACACAGATACGCAGTATTTT. The chain uses TRBV28 and TRBJ2-3, with TRBD2 matching 10 bases. The V and J ends lost 6 bases and 2 bases, in that order; junction bases with no gene match: 8. The CDR3 sequence is 16 residues long. Looked up from germline, CDR1 is MDHEN and CDR2 is SYDVKM.